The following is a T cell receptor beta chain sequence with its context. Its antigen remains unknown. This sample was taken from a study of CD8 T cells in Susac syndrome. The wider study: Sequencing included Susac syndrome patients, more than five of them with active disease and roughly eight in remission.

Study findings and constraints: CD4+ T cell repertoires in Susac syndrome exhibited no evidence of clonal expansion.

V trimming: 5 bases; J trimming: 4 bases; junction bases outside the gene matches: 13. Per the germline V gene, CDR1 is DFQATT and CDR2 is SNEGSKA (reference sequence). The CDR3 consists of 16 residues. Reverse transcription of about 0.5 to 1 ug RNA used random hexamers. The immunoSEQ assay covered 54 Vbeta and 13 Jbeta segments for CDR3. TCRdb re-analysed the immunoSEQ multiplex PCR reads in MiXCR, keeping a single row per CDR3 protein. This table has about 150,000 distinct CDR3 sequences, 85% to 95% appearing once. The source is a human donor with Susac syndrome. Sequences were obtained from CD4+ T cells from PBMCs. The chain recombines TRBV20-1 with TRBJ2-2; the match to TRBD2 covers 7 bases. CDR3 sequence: CSAVGGNQAGTGELFF. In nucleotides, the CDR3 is TGCAGTGCTGTCGGGGGGAATCAGGCGGGCACCGGGGAGCTGTTTTTT.